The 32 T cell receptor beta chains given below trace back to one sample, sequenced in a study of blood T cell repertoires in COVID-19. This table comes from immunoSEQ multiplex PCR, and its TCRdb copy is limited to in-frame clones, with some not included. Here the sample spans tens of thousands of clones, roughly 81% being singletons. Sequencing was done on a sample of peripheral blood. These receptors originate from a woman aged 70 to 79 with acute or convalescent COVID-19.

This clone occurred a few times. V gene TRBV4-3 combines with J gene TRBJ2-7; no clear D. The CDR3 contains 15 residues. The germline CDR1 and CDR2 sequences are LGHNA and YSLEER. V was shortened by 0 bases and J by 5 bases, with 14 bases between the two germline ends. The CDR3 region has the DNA TGCGCCAGCAGCCAAGATACCCAGGCTACCAACGAGCAGTACTTC. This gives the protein CASSQDTQATNEQYF.

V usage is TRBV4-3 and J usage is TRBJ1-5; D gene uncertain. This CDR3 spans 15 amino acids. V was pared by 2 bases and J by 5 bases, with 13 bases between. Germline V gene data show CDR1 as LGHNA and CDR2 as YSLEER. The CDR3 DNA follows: TGCGCCAGCAGCCAATATGTAACTCTGGATCAGCCCCAGCATTTT. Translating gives CASSQYVTLDQPQHF.

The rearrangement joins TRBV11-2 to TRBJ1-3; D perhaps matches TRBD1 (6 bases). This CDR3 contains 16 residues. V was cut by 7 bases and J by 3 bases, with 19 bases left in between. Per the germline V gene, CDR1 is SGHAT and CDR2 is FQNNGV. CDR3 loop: CASNGDNTGRGNTIYF. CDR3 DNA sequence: TGTGCCAGCAATGGGGACAATACAGGGCGTGGAAACACCATATATTTT.

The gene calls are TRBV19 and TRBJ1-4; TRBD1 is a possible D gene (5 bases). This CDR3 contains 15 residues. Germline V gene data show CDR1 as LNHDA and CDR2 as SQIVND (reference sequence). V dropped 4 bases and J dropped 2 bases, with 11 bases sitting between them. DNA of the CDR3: TGTGCCAGTAGTAGACACAGGTTGACTAATGAAAAACTGTTTTTT. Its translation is CASSRHRLTNEKLFF.

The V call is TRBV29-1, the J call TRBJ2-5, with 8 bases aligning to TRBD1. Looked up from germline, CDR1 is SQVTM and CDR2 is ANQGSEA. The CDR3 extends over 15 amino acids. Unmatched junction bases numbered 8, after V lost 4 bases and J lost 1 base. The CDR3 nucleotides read TGCAGCGTTGGTGGTAGAGGACAGGGCCAAGAGACCCAGTACTTC. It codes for CSVGGRGQGQETQYF.

CDR3 amino acids: CASSQVGGLPYEQYF. Here the CDR3 DNA reads TGTGCCAGCAGCCAAGTTGGGGGCCTCCCCTACGAGCAGTACTTC. The chain combines TRBV3-1 (or the pseudogene TRBV3-2) with TRBJ2-7; perhaps TRBD1 as D (6 bases). Germline lookup yields CDR1 LGHDT and CDR2 YNNKEL (reference sequence). V lost 1 base to trimming and J lost 2 bases, with 12 bases between them. The CDR3 length is 15 residues.

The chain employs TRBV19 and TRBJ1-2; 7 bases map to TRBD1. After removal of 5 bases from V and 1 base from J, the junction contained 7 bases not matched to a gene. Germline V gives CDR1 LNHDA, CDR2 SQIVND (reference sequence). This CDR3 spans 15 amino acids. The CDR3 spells CASSPGTENNYGYTF. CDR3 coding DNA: TGTGCCAGTAGTCCCGGGACAGAAAATAACTATGGCTACACCTTC.

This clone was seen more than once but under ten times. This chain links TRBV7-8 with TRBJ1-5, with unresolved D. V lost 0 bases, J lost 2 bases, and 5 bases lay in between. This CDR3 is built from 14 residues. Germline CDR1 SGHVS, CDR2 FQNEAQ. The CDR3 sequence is CASSLARGNQPQHF. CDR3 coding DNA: TGTGCCAGCAGCTTAGCGAGGGGCAATCAGCCCCAGCATTTT.

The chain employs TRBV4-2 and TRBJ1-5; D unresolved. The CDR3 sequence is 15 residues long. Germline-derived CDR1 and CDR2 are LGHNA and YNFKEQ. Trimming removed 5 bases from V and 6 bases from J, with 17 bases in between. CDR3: CASSTRGGEGQPQHF. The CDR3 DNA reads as TGTGCCAGCAGCACCCGCGGCGGGGAGGGTCAGCCCCAGCATTTT.

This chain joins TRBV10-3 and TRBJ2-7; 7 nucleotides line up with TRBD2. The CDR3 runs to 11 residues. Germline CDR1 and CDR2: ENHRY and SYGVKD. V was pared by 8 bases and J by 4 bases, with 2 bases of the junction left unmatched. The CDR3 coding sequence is TGTGCCATCCGGACTAGTTACGAGCAGTACTTC. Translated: CAIRTSYEQYF.

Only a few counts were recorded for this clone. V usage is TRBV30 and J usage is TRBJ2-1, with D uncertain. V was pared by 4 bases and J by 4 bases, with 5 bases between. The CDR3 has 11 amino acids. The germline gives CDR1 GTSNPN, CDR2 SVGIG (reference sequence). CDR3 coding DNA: TGTGCCTGGACAGATTACAATGAGCAGTTCTTC. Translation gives CAWTDYNEQFF.

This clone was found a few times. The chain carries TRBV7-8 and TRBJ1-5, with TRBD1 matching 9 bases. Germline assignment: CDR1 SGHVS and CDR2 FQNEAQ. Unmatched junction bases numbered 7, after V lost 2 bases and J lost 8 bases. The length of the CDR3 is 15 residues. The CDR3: CASSLYRGPSEPQHF. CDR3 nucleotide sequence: TGTGCCAGCAGCTTATACAGGGGGCCGTCGGAGCCCCAGCATTTT.

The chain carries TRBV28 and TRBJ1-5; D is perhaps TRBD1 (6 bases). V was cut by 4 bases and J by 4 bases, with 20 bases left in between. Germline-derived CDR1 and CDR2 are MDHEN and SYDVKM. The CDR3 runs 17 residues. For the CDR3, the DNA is TGTGCCAGCAGTTACACCTACAGGGCGGGAGGGAATCAGCCCCAGCATTTT. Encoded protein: CASSYTYRAGGNQPQHF.

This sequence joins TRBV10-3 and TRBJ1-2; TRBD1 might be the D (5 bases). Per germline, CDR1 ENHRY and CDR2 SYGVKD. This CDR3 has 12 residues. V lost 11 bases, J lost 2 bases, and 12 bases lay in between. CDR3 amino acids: CASGAGNYGYTF. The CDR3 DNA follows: TGTGCCTCCGGAGCAGGGAACTATGGCTACACCTTC.

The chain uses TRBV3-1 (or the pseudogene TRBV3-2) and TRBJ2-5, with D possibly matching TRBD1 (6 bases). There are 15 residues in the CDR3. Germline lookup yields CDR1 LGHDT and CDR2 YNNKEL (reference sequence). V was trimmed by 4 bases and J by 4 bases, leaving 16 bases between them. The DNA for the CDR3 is TGTGCCAGCAGCCGAATTGGTGTCAGGGGAGAGACCCAGTACTTC. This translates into CASSRIGVRGETQYF.

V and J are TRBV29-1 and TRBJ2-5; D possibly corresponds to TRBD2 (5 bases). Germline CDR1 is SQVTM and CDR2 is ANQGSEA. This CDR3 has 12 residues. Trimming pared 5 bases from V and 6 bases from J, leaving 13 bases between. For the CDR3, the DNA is TGCAGCGTTAAACCACTAGGGAAGACCCAGTACTTC. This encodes CSVKPLGKTQYF.

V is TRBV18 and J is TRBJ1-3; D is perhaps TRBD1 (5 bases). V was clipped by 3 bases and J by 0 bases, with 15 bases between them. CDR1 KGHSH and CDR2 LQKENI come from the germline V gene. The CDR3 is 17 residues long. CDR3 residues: CASSPTGTSRSGNTIYF. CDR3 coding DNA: TGTGCCAGCTCACCGACCGGGACTTCTCGCTCTGGAAACACCATATATTTT.

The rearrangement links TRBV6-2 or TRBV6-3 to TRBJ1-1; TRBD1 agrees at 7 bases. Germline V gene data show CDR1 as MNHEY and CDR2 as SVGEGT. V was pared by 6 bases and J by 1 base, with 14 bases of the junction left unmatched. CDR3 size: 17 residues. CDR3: CASSYYLGGQPNTEAFF. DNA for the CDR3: TGTGCCAGCAGCTATTACCTCGGGGGACAGCCGAACACTGAAGCTTTCTTT.

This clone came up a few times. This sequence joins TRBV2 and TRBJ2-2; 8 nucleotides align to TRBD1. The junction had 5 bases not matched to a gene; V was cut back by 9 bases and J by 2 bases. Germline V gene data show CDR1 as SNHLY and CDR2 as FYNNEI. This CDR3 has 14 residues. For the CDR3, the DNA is TGTGCCAGGGGGACAGGAGTTAACACCGGGGAGCTGTTTTTT. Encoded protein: CARGTGVNTGELFF.

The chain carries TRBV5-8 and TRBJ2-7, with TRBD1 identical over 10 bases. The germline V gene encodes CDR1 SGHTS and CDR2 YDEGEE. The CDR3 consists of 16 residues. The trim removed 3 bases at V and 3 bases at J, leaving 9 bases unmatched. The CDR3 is CASSSRDRGWVYEQYF. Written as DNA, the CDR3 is TGTGCCAGCAGCTCCCGGGACAGGGGATGGGTCTACGAGCAGTACTTC.

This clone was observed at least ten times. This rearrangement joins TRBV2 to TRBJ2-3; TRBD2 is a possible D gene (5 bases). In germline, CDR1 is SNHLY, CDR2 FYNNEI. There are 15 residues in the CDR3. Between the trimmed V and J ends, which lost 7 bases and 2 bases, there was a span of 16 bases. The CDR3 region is CASTDGADLTDTQYF. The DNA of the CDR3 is TGTGCCAGCACGGATGGAGCGGACCTCACAGATACGCAGTATTTT. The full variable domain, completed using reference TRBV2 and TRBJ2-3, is EPEVTQTPSHQVTQMGQEVILRCVPISNHLYFYWYRQILGQKVEFLVSFYNNEISEKSEIFDDQFSVERPDGSNFTLKIRSTKLEDSAMYFCASTDGADLTDTQYFGPGTRLTVL.

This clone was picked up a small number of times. CDR3 sequence: CASSVWERGTPNTGELFF. DNA of the CDR3: TGTGCCAGCAGCGTATGGGAGCGGGGGACCCCGAACACCGGGGAGCTGTTTTTT. J is TRBJ2-2 and V is TRBV9, with TRBD2 matching over 8 bases. V trimming: 1 base; J trimming: 0 bases; junction bases outside the gene matches: 8. Germline CDR1 and CDR2: SGDLS and YYNGEE. The CDR3 totals 18 residues.

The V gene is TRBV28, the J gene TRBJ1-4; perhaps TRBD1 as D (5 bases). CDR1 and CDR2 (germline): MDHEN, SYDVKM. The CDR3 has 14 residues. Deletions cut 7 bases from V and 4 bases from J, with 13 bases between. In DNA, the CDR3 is TGTGCCAGCAACACGGCAGGGCTTAATGAAAAACTGTTTTTT. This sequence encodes CASNTAGLNEKLFF.

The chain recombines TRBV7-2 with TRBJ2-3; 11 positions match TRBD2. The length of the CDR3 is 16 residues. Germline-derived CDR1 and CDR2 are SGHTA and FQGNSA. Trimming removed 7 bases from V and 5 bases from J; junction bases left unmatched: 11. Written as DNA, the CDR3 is TGTGCCAGCATCCGATTTAGCGGGAGGGTCGTAGATACGCAGTATTTT. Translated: CASIRFSGRVVDTQYF.

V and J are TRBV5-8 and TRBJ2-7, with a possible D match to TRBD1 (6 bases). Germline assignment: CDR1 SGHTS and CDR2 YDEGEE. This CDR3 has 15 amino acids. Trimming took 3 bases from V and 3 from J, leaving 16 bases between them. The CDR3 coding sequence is TGTGCCAGCAGCTCCTACAGGGTGTCAAGCTACGAGCAGTACTTC. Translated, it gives CASSSYRVSSYEQYF. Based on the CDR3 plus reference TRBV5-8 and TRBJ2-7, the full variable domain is EAGVTQSPTHLIKTRGQQATLRCSPISGHTSVYWYQQALGLGLQFLLWYDEGEERNRGNFPPRFSGRQFPNYSSELNVNALELEDSALYLCASSSYRVSSYEQYFGPGTRLTVT.

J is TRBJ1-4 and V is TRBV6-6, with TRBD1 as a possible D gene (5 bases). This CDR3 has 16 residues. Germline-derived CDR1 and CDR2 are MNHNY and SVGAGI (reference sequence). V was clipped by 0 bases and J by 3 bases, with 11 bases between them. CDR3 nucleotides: TGTGCCAGCAGTTACTCTGATCCCAGGGCTAATGAAAAACTGTTTTTT. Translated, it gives CASSYSDPRANEKLFF.

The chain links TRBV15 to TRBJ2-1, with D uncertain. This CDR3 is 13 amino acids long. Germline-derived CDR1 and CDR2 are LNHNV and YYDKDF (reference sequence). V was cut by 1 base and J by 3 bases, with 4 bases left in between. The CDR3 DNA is TGTGCCACCAGCAGAGTCGGCTACAATGAGCAGTTCTTC. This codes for CATSRVGYNEQFF.

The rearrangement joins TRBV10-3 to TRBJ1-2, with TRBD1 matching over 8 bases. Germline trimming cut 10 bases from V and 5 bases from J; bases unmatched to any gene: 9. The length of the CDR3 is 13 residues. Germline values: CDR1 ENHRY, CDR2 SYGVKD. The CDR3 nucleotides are TGTGCCACCCAGACAGGGGTCCAATATGGCTACACCTTC. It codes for CATQTGVQYGYTF.

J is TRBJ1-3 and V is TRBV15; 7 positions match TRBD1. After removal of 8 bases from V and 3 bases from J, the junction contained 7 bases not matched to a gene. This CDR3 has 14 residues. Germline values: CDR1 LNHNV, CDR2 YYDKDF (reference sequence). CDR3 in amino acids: CATRDSMYGNTIYF. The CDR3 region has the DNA TGTGCCACCCGGGACAGCATGTATGGAAACACCATATATTTT.

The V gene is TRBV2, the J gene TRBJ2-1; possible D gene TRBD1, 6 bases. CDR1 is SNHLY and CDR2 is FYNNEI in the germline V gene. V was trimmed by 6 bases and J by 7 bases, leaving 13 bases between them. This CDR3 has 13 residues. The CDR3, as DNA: TGTGCCAGCAGGGGGGACCAGGGGAATGAGCAGTTCTTC. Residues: CASRGDQGNEQFF.

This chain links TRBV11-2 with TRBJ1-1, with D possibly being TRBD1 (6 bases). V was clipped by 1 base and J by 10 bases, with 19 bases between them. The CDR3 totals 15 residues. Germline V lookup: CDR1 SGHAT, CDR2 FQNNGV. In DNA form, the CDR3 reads TGTGCCAGCAGCTTAGCCCCGCAAGGGGGTCGTCTAGCTTTCTTT. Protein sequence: CASSLAPQGGRLAFF. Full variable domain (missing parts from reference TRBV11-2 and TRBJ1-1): EAGVAQSPRYKIIEKRQSVAFWCNPISGHATLYWYQQILGQGPKLLIQFQNNGVVDDSQLPKDRFSAERLKGVDSTLKIQPAKLEDSAVYLCASSLAPQGGRLAFFGQGTRLTVV.

The CDR3 sequence: CASSLVEEKLFF. The CDR3 region has the DNA TGTGCCAGCAGTTTAGTAGAGGAAAAACTGTTTTTT. The rearrangement joins TRBV12-3 or TRBV12-4 to TRBJ1-4; no firm D call. The V end lost 1 base, the J end lost 8 bases, and 5 bases lay between the germline ends. The CDR3 length is 12 residues.